This T cell receptor (beta chain) was recorded in a study of T cell responses to AZD1222 COVID-19 vaccine. Study-wide results and limits: Repertoires were obtained solely post-peak T cell response. Spike-specific TCRs gained breadth and depth after people received two AZD1222 doses.

Data came from immunoSEQ multiplex PCR; TCRdb stores just in-frame clones and leaves some out. The sample holds under 20,000 clones, roughly nine tenths seen once. Comment on this clone: Its antigen is unidentified.

Second-dose recipients at about 4 or about 12 weeks were treated as one pooled group. CDR3 length: 15 residues. Germline CDR1 is LNHDA and CDR2 is SQIVND (reference sequence). V lost 7 bases and J lost 7, with 23 bases in between. The TCR sequence derives from an adult who received the AZD1222 COVID-19 vaccine. Material: peripheral blood, obtained 28 days after the second AZD1222 dose. The genes are TRBV19 and TRBJ2-7; either TRBD1 or TRBD2 may fit D (5 bases each). CDR3 in amino acids: CASTKDPGPSEEQYF. CDR3 in DNA: TGTGCCAGTACCAAAGACCCGGGACCAAGTGAAGAGCAGTACTTC.